The clone carrying this TCR beta chain was detected once. This specimen comes from a study of cytomegalovirus exposure and HLA in healthy donors. Germline V gene sequence: CDR1 KGHSH, CDR2 LQKENI. This CDR3 spans 15 amino acids. Trimming cost V 3 bases and J 5 bases, with 15 bases left between them. The PCR was carried out with 60 Vbeta primers and 13 Jbeta primers. The assay was immunoSEQ multiplex PCR, and TCRdb's table has in-frame clones only and misses some. The sample consists of some 160,000 clones, around 84% of them appearing once. Sequenced: PBMCs. This chain connects TRBV18 to TRBJ2-3, with D unclear. The sequence came from a man aged 25-45 years in good health and CMV-seropositive. CDR3 sequence reads: CASSPGPPFLDTQYF. For the CDR3, the DNA is TGTGCCAGCTCACCGGGCCCACCCTTTCTAGATACGCAGTATTTT.